This T cell receptor beta chain was found in a study of regulatory T cells in long-lasting Graves disease. General observations from the study: Among persistent patients, a larger number of public clonotypes were shared (around 2,700) than among newly diagnosed patients (under 1,000). Owing to a sample size that was small, accuracy may have been reduced. Segments TRBV28, TRBJ1-2 and TRBJ2-5 showed preferential usage in persistent disease.

Trimming removed 3 bases at V and 8 bases at J, with 13 bases between. CDR1 MDHEN and CDR2 SYDVKM come from the germline V gene. The CDR3 covers 13 residues. In building TCR beta libraries, iRepertoire HTBI primers were used together with Arm-PCR of CDR3 regions. Using its own MiXCR run on the multiplex PCR reads, TCRdb lists one record per CDR3 protein. The data show more than 400,000 distinct CDR3 sequences, about a sixth seen once. This clonotype was picked up many times. Its antigen remains unknown. Time point of the sample: newly diagnosed GD, antithyroid drugs for less than 3 months. The TCR library was made from RNA extracted from PBMCs. This sample was shared with a second study, whose subject was T cells in Graves' hyperthyroidism and ophthalmopathy. This second study says: The study used the HTBI primer set for a first-round RT-PCR of the TCR CDR3.

Source: peripheral blood mononuclear cells (PBMCs), taken at new diagnosis, from a patient treated with antithyroid drugs. The receptor's source is a woman in her twenties or thirties with Graves disease. J is TRBJ1-2 and V is TRBV28; D unresolved. The CDR3 spells CASSLGERLGYTF. CDR3 sequence (DNA): TGTGCCAGCAGTTTGGGCGAGCGCTTGGGCTACACCTTC.